This TCR beta chain was captured in a study of tumor-infiltrating lymphocytes in primary liver carcinoma. Germline V CDR1 and CDR2: PRHDT, FYEKMQ (reference sequence). CDR3 size: 18 residues. Unsorted bulk tissue, roughly 20-32 mg of it, served as the source for co-extraction of RNA and DNA. A primer in the constant region served to generate TCR beta cDNA from approximately 450 ng of total RNA. Libraries of TCR beta came from three nested multiplex PCR rounds with slightly modified ARM-PCR. Two initial PCR rounds of around 9 cycles each paired TRBV1-TRBV30 forward primers with a C-beta reverse primer. MiXCR, applied by TCRdb to the multiplex PCR reads, yields one record per CDR3 protein. The data show 50,000 to 70,000 distinct CDR3 sequences, over 65% seen once. A remark on this clonotype: An end of the junction differs from the germline gene, which may be a read error.

What was sequenced was liver tumor tissue from sampling region 2. Subset here: tumor region T2, inferior pole. The rearrangement joins TRBV13 to TRBJ2-2, with D perhaps matching TRBD2 (5 bases). The TCR originated in a man in his forties with primary liver carcinoma and hepatitis B virus infection. DNA for the CDR3: TGTGCTAGCAGCTCAAGCAGTGAGAGTGTTGGAGGCACTGGGGAGCTGTTTTTT. Amino acids: CASSSSSESVGGTGELFF.